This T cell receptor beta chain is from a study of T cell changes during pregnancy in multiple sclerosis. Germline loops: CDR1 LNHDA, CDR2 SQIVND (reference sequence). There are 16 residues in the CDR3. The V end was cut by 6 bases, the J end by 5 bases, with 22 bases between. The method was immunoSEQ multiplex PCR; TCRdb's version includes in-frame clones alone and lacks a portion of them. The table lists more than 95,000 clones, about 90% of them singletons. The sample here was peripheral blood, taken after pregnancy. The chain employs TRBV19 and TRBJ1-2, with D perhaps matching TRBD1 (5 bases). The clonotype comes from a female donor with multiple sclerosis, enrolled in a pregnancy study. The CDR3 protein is CASRPGGDGGVYGYTF. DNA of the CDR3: TGTGCCAGTAGACCTGGGGGGGACGGAGGGGTTTATGGCTACACCTTC.